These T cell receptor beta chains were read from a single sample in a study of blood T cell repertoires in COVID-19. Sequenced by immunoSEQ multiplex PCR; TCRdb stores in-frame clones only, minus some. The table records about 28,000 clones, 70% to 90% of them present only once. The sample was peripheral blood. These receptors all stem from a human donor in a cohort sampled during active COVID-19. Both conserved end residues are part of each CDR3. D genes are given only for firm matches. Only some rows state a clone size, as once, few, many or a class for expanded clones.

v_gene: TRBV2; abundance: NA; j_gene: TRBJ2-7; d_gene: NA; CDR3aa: CASSDRFLSAATYEQYF; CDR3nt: TGTGCCAGCAGTGATAGATTCCTTTCGGCGGCCACCTACGAGCAGTACTTC
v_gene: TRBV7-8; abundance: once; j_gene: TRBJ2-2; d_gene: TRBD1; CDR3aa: CASRFGTGLYTGELFF; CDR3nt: TGTGCCAGCAGGTTCGGGACAGGACTTTACACCGGGGAGCTGTTTTTT
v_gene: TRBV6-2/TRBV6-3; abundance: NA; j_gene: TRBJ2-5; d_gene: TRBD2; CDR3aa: CASSYSVLAGGFQETQYF; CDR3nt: TGTGCCAGCAGTTACTCGGTACTAGCGGGGGGTTTCCAAGAGACCCAGTACTTC
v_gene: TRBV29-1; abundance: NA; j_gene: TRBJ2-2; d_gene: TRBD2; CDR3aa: CSVLSGGNTGELFF; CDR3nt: TGCAGCGTTCTGAGCGGGGGGAACACCGGGGAGCTGTTTTTT
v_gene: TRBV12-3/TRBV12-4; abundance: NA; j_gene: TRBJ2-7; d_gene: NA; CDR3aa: CASRPPNTYEQYF; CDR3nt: TGTGCCAGCCGCCCACCGAACACCTACGAGCAGTACTTC
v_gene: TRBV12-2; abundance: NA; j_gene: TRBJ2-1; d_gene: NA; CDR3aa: CASRLNRGQIGEQFF; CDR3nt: TGTGCAAGTCGCTTGAACAGGGGGCAAATAGGGGAGCAGTTCTTC
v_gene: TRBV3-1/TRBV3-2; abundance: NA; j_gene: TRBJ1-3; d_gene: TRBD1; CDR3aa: CASSQDVVRAGGISGNTIYF; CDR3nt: TGTGCCAGCAGCCAAGATGTCGTCCGGGCAGGGGGCATATCTGGAAACACCATATATTTT
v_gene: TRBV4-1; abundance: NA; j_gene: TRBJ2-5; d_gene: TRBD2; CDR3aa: CASSPGLAGGPLETQYF; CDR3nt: TGCGCCAGCAGCCCGGGACTAGCGGGGGGGCCGTTAGAGACCCAGTACTTC
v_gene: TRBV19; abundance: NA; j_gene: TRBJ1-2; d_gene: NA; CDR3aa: CASSPGATGGYTF; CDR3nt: TGTGCCAGTAGTCCTGGGGCCACCGGTGGCTACACCTTC
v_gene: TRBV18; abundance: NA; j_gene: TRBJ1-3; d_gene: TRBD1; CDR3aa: CASSAERQGSNTIYF; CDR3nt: TGTGCCAGCTCAGCAGAAAGACAGGGTTCGAACACCATATATTTT
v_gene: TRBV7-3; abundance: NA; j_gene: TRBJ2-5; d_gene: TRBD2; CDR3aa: CASSSGTGTIQETQYF; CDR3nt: TGTGCCAGCAGCTCCGGAACCGGGACTATACAAGAGACCCAGTACTTC
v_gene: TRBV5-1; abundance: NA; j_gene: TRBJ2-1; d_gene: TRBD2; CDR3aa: CASSLLGTRSHEQFF; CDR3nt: TGCGCCAGCAGCTTGTTGGGGACTAGATCTCATGAGCAGTTCTTC
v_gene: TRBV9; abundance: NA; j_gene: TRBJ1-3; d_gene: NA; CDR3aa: CASSVDVGTIYF; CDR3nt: TGTGCCAGCAGCGTAGACGTCGGCACCATATATTTT
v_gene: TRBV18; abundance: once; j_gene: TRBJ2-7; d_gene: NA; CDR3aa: CASSPPNSVRREQYF; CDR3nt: TGTGCCAGCTCACCACCGAATAGCGTTAGGAGGGAGCAGTACTTC
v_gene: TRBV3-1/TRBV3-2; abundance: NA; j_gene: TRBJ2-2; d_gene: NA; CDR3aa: CASSQGGLTNTGELFF; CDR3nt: TGTGCCAGCAGCCAAGGGGGGCTAACGAACACCGGGGAGCTGTTTTTT
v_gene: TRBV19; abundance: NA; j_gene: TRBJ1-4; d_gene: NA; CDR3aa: CASSIDGPGGFNEKLFF; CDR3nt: TGTGCCAGTAGTATAGACGGGCCAGGCGGGTTTAATGAAAAACTGTTTTTT
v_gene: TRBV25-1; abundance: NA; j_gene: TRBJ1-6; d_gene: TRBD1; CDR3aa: CASTEDRAYNSPLHF; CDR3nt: TGTGCCAGCACAGAGGACAGGGCCTATAATTCACCCCTCCACTTT
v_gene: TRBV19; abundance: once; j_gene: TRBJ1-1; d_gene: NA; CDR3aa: CASSNGVGPTEAFF; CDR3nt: TGTGCCAGTAGTAACGGTGTGGGGCCCACTGAAGCTTTCTTT
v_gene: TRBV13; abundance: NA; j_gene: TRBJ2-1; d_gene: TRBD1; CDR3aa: CASSFDRVDEQFF; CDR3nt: TGTGCCAGCAGCTTCGACAGGGTAGATGAGCAGTTCTTC
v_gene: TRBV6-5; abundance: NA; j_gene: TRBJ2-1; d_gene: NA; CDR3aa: CASSYSGYNEQFF; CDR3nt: TGTGCCAGCAGTTACTCCGGGTACAATGAGCAGTTCTTC
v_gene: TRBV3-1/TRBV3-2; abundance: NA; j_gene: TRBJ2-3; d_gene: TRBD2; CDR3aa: CASSLSQLADLTDTQYF; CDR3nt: TGTGCCAGCAGCCTCAGTCAACTAGCGGACCTCACAGATACGCAGTATTTT
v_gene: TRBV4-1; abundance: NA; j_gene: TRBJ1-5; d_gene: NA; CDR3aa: CASSQVHGSNQPQHF; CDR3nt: TGCGCCAGCAGCCAAGTCCACGGGAGCAATCAGCCCCAGCATTTT
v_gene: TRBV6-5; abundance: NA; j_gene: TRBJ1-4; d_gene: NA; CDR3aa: CARWAGEVKKLFF; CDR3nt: TGTGCCAGGTGGGCAGGGGAAGTGAAAAAACTGTTTTTT
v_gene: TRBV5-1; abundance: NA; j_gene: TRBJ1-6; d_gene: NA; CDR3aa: CASSLRGRDNSPLHF; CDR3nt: TGCGCCAGCAGCTTGCGCGGGCGGGACAATTCACCCCTCCACTTT
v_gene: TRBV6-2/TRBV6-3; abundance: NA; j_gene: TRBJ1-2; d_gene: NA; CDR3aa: CASSYSSIGGNGYTF; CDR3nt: TGTGCCAGCAGTTACTCGAGTATTGGGGGGAATGGCTACACCTTC
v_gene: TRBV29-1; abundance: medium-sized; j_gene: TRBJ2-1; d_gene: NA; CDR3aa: CSVCWGSGDNEQFF; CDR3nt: TGCAGCGTATGTTGGGGTAGCGGAGACAATGAGCAGTTCTTC
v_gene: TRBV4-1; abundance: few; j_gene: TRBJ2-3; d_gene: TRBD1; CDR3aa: CASSPLGQGSDTQYF; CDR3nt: TGCGCCAGCAGCCCCCTAGGACAGGGCTCAGATACGCAGTATTTT
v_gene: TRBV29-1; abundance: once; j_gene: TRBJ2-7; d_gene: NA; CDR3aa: CSVQGSNYEQYF; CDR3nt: TGCAGCGTTCAGGGGAGCAACTACGAGCAGTACTTC
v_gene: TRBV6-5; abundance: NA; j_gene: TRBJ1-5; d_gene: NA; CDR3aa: CASSWGLTSNQPQHF; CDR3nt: TGTGCCAGCAGTTGGGGGCTAACTAGCAATCAGCCCCAGCATTTT
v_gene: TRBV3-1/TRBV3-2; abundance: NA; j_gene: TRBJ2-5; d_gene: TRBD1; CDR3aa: CASSQGRGQGSRETQYF; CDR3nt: TGTGCCAGCAGCCAAGGGAGAGGACAGGGAAGTCGAGAGACCCAGTACTTC
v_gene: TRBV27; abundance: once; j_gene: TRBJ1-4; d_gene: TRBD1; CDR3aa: CASSTNRGEKLFF; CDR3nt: TGTGCCAGCAGTACGAACAGGGGGGAAAAACTGTTTTTT
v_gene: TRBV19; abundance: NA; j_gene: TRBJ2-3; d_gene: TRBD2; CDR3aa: CASRRASGHTDTQYF; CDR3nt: TGTGCCAGTAGACGGGCTAGCGGACACACAGATACGCAGTATTTT
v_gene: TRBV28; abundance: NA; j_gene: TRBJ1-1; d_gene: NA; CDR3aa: CASSYTVIAVNTEAFF; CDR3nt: TGTGCCAGCAGTTACACCGTTATCGCAGTGAACACTGAAGCTTTCTTT
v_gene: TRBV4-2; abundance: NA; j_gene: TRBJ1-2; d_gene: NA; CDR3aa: CASSQEGAIPNYGYTF; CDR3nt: TGTGCCAGCAGCCAAGAAGGAGCGATCCCTAACTATGGCTACACCTTC
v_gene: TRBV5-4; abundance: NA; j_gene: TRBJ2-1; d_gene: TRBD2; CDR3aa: CASSLARGDNNEQFF; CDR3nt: TGTGCCAGCAGCTTGGCGCGGGGGGATAACAATGAGCAGTTCTTC
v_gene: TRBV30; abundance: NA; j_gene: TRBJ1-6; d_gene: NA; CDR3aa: CAWKRQGNSPLHF; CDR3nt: TGTGCCTGGAAACGCCAGGGGAATTCACCCCTCCACTTT
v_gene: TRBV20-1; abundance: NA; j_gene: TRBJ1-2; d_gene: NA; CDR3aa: CSAYEYGYTF; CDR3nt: TGCAGTGCTTACGAGTATGGCTACACCTTC
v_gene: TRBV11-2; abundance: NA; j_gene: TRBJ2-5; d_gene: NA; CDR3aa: CASSLTLGGETQYF; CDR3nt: TGTGCCAGCAGCTTAACGCTGGGAGGAGAGACCCAGTACTTC
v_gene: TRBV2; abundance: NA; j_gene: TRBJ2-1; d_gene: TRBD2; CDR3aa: CASSRTSGRSNEQFF; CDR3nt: TGTGCCAGCAGTCGAACTAGCGGGAGATCGAATGAGCAGTTCTTC
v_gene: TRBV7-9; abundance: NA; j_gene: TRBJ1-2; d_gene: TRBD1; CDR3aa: CASSSLGEGANGYTF; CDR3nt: TGTGCCAGCAGCAGCTTGGGAGAGGGGGCAAATGGCTACACCTTC
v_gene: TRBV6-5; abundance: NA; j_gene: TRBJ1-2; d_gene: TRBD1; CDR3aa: CASGQGYGYTF; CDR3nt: TGTGCCAGCGGACAGGGCTATGGCTACACCTTC
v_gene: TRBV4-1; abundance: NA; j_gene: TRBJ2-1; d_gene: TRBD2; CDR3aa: CASSQDLTSGGPGGEQFF; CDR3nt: TGCGCCAGCAGCCAAGATCTGACTAGCGGGGGGCCGGGTGGGGAGCAGTTCTTC
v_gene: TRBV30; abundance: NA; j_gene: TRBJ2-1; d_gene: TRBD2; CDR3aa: CAWSVSLAGAGNEQFF; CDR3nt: TGTGCCTGGAGTGTTTCCCTAGCGGGGGCCGGGAATGAGCAGTTCTTC
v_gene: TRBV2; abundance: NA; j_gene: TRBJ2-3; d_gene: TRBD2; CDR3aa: CASSARLADDTQYF; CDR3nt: TGTGCCAGCAGTGCAAGGCTAGCGGACGATACGCAGTATTTT
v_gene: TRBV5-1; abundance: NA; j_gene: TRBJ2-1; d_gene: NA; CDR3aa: CASRQDSYNEQFF; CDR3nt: TGCGCCAGCAGGCAGGATTCCTACAATGAGCAGTTCTTC
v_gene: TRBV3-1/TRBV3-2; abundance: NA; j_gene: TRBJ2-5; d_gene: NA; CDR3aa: CASSQESLRTRVRSQETQYF; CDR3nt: TGTGCCAGCAGCCAAGAATCCTTGCGGACTCGGGTTAGGAGCCAAGAGACCCAGTACTTC
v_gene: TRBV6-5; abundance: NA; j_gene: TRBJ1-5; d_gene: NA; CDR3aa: CASRAPGQSNQPQHF; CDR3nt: TGTGCCAGCAGAGCCCCGGGACAAAGCAATCAGCCCCAGCATTTT
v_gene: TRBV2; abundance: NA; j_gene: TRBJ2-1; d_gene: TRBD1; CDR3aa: CASSKDRGTIYNEQFF; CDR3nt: TGTGCCAGCAGCAAGGACAGGGGGACGATATACAATGAGCAGTTCTTC
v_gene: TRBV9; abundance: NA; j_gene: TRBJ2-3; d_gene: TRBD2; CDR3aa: CASSSDSGLGTDTQYF; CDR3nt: TGTGCCAGCAGCTCGGATAGCGGGTTAGGGACAGATACGCAGTATTTT
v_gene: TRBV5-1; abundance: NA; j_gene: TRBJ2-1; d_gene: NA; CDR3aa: CASSSTAETYNEQFF; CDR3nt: TGCGCCAGCAGCTCAACAGCGGAGACGTACAATGAGCAGTTCTTC
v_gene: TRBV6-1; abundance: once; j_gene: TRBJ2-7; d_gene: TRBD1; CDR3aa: CASSEKTGTGTYEQYF; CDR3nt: TGTGCCAGCAGTGAAAAGACCGGGACAGGTACATACGAGCAGTACTTC
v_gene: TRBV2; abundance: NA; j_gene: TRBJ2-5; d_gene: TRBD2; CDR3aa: CASSQRLALQETQYF; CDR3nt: TGTGCCAGCAGTCAAAGACTAGCGCTTCAAGAGACCCAGTACTTC
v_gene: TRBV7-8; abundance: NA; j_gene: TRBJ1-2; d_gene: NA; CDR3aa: CASRLGGAGGYTF; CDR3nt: TGTGCCAGCAGATTAGGCGGGGCTGGAGGCTACACCTTC
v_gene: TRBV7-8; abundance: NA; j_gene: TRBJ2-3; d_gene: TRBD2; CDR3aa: CASSSIAGVDTQYF; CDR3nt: TGTGCCAGCAGCTCCATAGCGGGAGTGGATACGCAGTATTTT
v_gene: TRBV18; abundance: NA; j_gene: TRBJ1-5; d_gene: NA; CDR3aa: CASSPTGYSNQPQHF; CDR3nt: TGTGCCAGCTCACCGACGGGTTATAGCAATCAGCCCCAGCATTTT
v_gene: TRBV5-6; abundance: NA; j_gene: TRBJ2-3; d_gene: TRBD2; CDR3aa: CASSFLAGGGTDTQYF; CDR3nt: TGTGCCAGCAGCTTCCTAGCGGGGGGTGGCACAGATACGCAGTATTTT
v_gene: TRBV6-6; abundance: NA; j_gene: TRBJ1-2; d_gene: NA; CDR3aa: CAIQTETNYGYTF; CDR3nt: TGTGCCATCCAGACGGAGACTAACTATGGCTACACCTTC
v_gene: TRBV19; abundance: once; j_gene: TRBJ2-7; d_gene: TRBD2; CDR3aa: CASSPHRAGSYEQYF; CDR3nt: TGTGCCAGTAGTCCTCATCGAGCGGGGTCCTACGAGCAGTACTTC